This T cell receptor beta chain is from a study of cytomegalovirus exposure and HLA in healthy donors. The sample holds one count of this clone. The antigen remains unidentified. Primers for the PCR totalled 60 Vbeta and 13 Jbeta. Generated by immunoSEQ multiplex PCR, the TCRdb table keeps only in-frame clones and is missing some. Of 80,000 or so clones listed, approximately 75% are singletons. V was pared by 8 bases and J by 2 bases, with 12 bases between. Germline CDR1 MRHNA, CDR2 SNTAGT. This CDR3 comprises 14 residues. Study outcomes and limitations: In a later analysis, a genetic analysis reported fewer productive-TCR N-insertions in an Asian-associated ancestry cluster than the cohort average. Accurate prediction of HLA-A and HLA-B alleles (for most subjects) was reportedly achieved from TCR beta sequences.

The J gene is TRBJ2-2, the V gene TRBV6-4, with D perhaps matching TRBD2 (5 bases). The sequence was obtained from a woman aged 40-49 years in good health and CMV-seronegative. The source material was PBMCs. This CDR3 reads CASASSVNTGELFF. CDR3 in DNA: TGTGCCAGCGCAAGTAGCGTTAACACCGGGGAGCTGTTTTTT.